The 21 T cell receptor beta chains reported below all come from one sample, sequenced in a study of T cells expressing NK-cell markers (dated by TCRdb to the early 2020s). Libraries were prepared through 5' RACE. Sequencing instrument: Illumina HiSeq 2000. Through TCRdb reprocessing, the reads give one entry per CDR3 protein sequence; DNA is omitted. The sample table holds 300,000 to 500,000 distinct CDR3 sequences. The ten top clones hold around a tenth of the sample. Sequencing was done on a sample of blood T cells: a sorted CD56 or NKG2C T cell subset, CD4+ or CD8+ T cells, or bulk PBMC T cells (not recorded which). All receptors derive from a woman between 45 and 65 years old in good health. Donor details come from another sample of the same person, matched by shared clones.

The rearrangement links TRBV5-5 to TRBJ2-2; no DNA is available, so the TRBD2 call from TCRdb remains unchecked. This CDR3 is 16 amino acids long. Germline CDR1 reads SGHKS; CDR2 reads YYEKEE (reference sequence). CDR3 loop: CASSNPSGRRVGELFF.

V usage is TRBV10-3 and J usage is TRBJ2-1; TCRdb designates TRBD1, a call that cannot be tested without DNA. The V gene's germline CDR1 is ENHRY and CDR2 SYGVKD. This CDR3 is built from 12 residues. The CDR3 reads CAISDGVRDRFF.

The chain is built from TRBV27 and TRBJ2-3; the TCRdb D gene call, TRBD1, has no DNA to confirm it. There are 12 residues in the CDR3. Germline V lookup: CDR1 MNHEY, CDR2 SMNVEV (reference sequence). The CDR3 sequence: CASTSRGDTQYF.

The chain uses TRBV3-1 and TRBJ2-2. CDR1 LGHDT and CDR2 YNNKEL come from the germline V gene (reference sequence). The CDR3 is 15 amino acids. CDR3 residues: CASSSKATYTGELFF.

J is TRBJ2-1 and V is TRBV9; the TCRdb call, TRBD2, lacks DNA for checking. This CDR3 is 13 amino acids long. CDR1 is SGDLS, CDR2 YYNGEE, per germline. CDR3 protein: CASSSTPGLAPFF. Variable domain in full (rest from reference TRBV9 and TRBJ2-1): DSGVTQTPKHLITATGQRVTLRCSPRSGDLSVYWYQQSLDQGLQFLIQYYNGEERAKGNILERFSAQQFPDLHSELNLSSLELGDSALYFCASSSTPGLAPFFGPGTRLTVL.

CDR3 sequence: CASTAGSAGTGELFF. This chain uses TRBV12-3 or TRBV12-4 with TRBJ2-2. CDR3 length: 15 residues.

V usage is TRBV7-9 and J usage is TRBJ2-7. Germline V gene data show CDR1 as SEHNR and CDR2 as FQNEAQ (reference sequence). The CDR3 has 14 amino acids. This CDR3 reads CASSSEDRALEQYF.

The rearrangement joins TRBV4-2 to TRBJ1-4; TCRdb's D call of TRBD1 is untestable without DNA. Germline V gene data show CDR1 as LGHNA and CDR2 as YNFKEQ. The CDR3 sequence is 14 residues long. CDR3 amino acids: CASSRGDRDEKLFF.

The genes are TRBV20-1 and TRBJ2-1. The CDR3 extends over 13 amino acids. In germline, CDR1 is DFQATT, CDR2 SNEGSKA (reference sequence). The CDR3: CSARPDSRGEQFF.

This chain connects TRBV5-1 to TRBJ2-2; TCRdb reports TRBD2, a call that lacks DNA to check it against. Germline CDR1 and CDR2: SGHRS and YFSETQ. The CDR3 has 15 residues. CDR3 in amino acids: CASSLEGLVPGELFF.

CDR3 region: CAISSGTRPQDGNEQFF. The chain couples TRBV10-3 to TRBJ2-1; TCRdb outputs TRBD2, but without DNA this stays unchecked. The CDR3 runs 17 residues. CDR1 is ENHRY and CDR2 is SYGVKD in the germline V gene.

The J gene is TRBJ2-1, the V gene TRBV5-8; TCRdb returns TRBD2, unconfirmable since there is no DNA. CDR1 and CDR2 (germline): SGHTS, YDEGEE. This CDR3 contains 15 residues. The CDR3 is CASSSKGRGNNEQFF.

The chain uses TRBV29-1 and TRBJ2-5; with no DNA, the TCRdb D assignment of TRBD2 cannot be verified. The CDR3 is made up of 11 amino acids. The germline V gene has CDR1 SQVTM and CDR2 ANQGSEA. CDR3 amino acids: CSVRLAETQYF.

The V gene is TRBV15, the J gene TRBJ2-5; TCRdb gives TRBD1 as the D gene, but with no DNA this cannot be confirmed. The germline gives CDR1 LNHNV, CDR2 YYDKDF (reference sequence). The length of the CDR3 is 14 residues. The CDR3 spells CATGGSRSRETQYF.

The chain employs TRBV29-1 and TRBJ1-2. Germline V gives CDR1 SQVTM, CDR2 ANQGSEA. There are 14 residues in the CDR3. The CDR3 protein is CSVEGVATNYGYTF.

The CDR3 is CASSSGVGPHNQPQHF. The gene calls are TRBV12-3 or TRBV12-4 and TRBJ1-5. The CDR3 contains 16 residues.

The rearrangement joins TRBV9 to TRBJ2-1; the D gene TCRdb calls, TRBD1, cannot be checked with no DNA. Germline lookup yields CDR1 SGDLS and CDR2 YYNGEE. This CDR3 comprises 16 residues. CDR3 region: CASSPEMTGGRDEQFF.

This chain links TRBV5-1 with TRBJ2-3; TCRdb's assignment of TRBD2 cannot be checked, as there is no DNA. The germline gives CDR1 SGHRS, CDR2 YFSETQ. The CDR3 totals 16 residues. CDR3 loop: CASSLVRGSGTDTQYF.

J is TRBJ2-7 and V is TRBV5-1; lacking DNA, the TRBD1 call made by TCRdb goes unchecked. There are 15 residues in the CDR3. Germline CDR1 and CDR2: SGHRS and YFSETQ. The CDR3 sequence: CASSRLPDGAYEQYF.

The chain couples TRBV7-9 to TRBJ2-5; the D call of TRBD1 rests on TCRdb alone, since no DNA is present to check it. The germline V gene has CDR1 SEHNR and CDR2 FQNEAQ (reference sequence). The CDR3 is made up of 13 amino acids. The CDR3 loop is CASRGSWGETQYF.

This rearrangement joins TRBV2 to TRBJ2-1. Germline loops: CDR1 SNHLY, CDR2 FYNNEI. This CDR3 spans 12 amino acids. CDR3 region: CASSARRNEQFF.